This TCR beta chain was captured in a study of cytomegalovirus exposure and HLA in healthy donors. Findings and caveats of the study: As was reported, the classifier diagnosed cytomegalovirus status with high specificity and sensitivity. Across donors, most TCRs were seen rarely, yet some public ones were widespread.

The data were produced by immunoSEQ multiplex PCR, yet TCRdb's version contains in-frame clones alone and is incomplete. Found here are approximately 150,000 clones, approximately 86% of them singletons; the top ten hold roughly 4.3%. On this clone: Antigen specificity is unknown.

Sequencing was carried out using PBMCs. The receptor's source is a man younger than 35 in good health and CMV-seropositive.

The CDR3 here is CASSGLQGSKSGYTF. The CDR3 DNA reads TGTGCCAGCAGCGGGCTACAGGGAAGCAAATCTGGCTACACCTTC. The chain combines TRBV5-5 with TRBJ1-2; tentative D call: TRBD1 (6 bases). Germline V CDR1 and CDR2: SGHKS, YYEKEE (reference sequence). V was trimmed by 4 bases and J by 7 bases, leaving 20 bases between them. This CDR3 spans 15 amino acids.